The 8 T cell receptor beta chains in this list originate from one sample, sequenced in a study of regulatory T cells in long-lasting Graves disease. Combining iRepertoire HTBI primers with Arm-PCR of CDR3 regions, the authors built TCR beta libraries. A single record per CDR3 protein comes from TCRdb applying MiXCR to the multiplex PCR reads. Among more than 400,000 distinct CDR3 sequences listed, 16% were seen once. The time point here: newly diagnosed GD, antithyroid drugs for less than 3 months. There was RNA extracted from PBMCs, and the TCR library was made from it. These data were also reused for a study on T cells in Graves' hyperthyroidism and ophthalmopathy.

The source material was peripheral blood mononuclear cells (PBMCs), sampled at new diagnosis, from a patient treated with antithyroid drugs. The receptors come from a woman in her 30s with Graves disease.

This clonotype was seen many times. The chain carries TRBV12-3 or TRBV12-4 and TRBJ2-1; 10 bases line up with TRBD2. V lost 4 bases, J lost 0 bases, and 3 bases stayed unmatched. The CDR3 runs 16 residues. The CDR3 sequence is CASSSTSGHSYNEQFF. CDR3 DNA sequence: TGTGCCAGCAGTTCGACTAGCGGGCACTCCTACAATGAGCAGTTCTTC.

This clonotype appeared many times. The chain employs TRBV6-1 and TRBJ2-7, with 8 bases aligning to TRBD1. This CDR3 comprises 13 residues. In germline, CDR1 is MNHNS, CDR2 SASEGT. Unmatched junction bases numbered 7, after V lost 6 bases and J lost 6 bases. CDR3 region: CASRIGQGSEQYF. The CDR3 DNA sequence: TGTGCCAGCAGGATTGGACAGGGCTCCGAGCAGTACTTC.

For this clonotype: Given the absence of the conserved phenylalanine or tryptophan at the CDR3 end, a read error is likely. This sequence joins TRBV18 and TRBJ2-4; 9 nucleotides line up with TRBD1. This CDR3 comprises 16 residues. CDR1 KGHSH and CDR2 LQKENI come from the germline V gene. The trim removed 3 bases at V and 3 bases at J, leaving 6 bases unmatched. CDR3 protein: CASSPRDRANKNIQYL. CDR3 in DNA: TGTGCCAGCTCACCCAGGGACAGGGCGAACAAAAACATTCAGTACCTC.

This chain connects TRBV27 to TRBJ2-6; D is ambiguous. Trimming left V 4 bases short and J 0 bases short, with 19 bases between. The germline V gene has CDR1 MNHEY and CDR2 SMNVEV (reference sequence). There are 19 residues in the CDR3. In DNA, the CDR3 is TGTGCCAGCAGTTCGACCCCCGCAGTGCCATACTCTGGGGCCAACGTCCTGACTTTC. It is translated as CASSSTPAVPYSGANVLTF.

Many counts were recorded for this clonotype. The chain has TRBV5-1 and TRBJ2-1; possible D gene TRBD2, 6 bases. V was clipped by 0 bases and J by 8 bases, with 12 bases between them. Per germline, CDR1 SGHRS and CDR2 YFSETQ. This CDR3 region has 14 residues. The CDR3 region is CASSLAQTRDEQFF. The CDR3 nucleotides are TGCGCCAGCAGCTTGGCCCAGACTAGAGATGAGCAGTTCTTC. The variable domain in full, with the rest retrieved from reference TRBV5-1 and TRBJ2-1, is KAGVTQTPRYLIKTRGQQVTLSCSPISGHRSVSWYQQTPGQGLQFLFEYFSETQRNKGNFPGRFSGRQFSNSRSEMNVSTLELGDSALYLCASSLAQTRDEQFFGPGTRLTVL.

This chain joins TRBV28 and TRBJ2-7, with D perhaps TRBD2 (5 bases). Germline CDR1 MDHEN, CDR2 SYDVKM. CDR3 length: 17 amino acids. Trimming took off 3 bases at V and 5 bases at J, with 23 bases between the two ends. The CDR3 region has the DNA TGTGCCAGCAGTTTCCGGTTTACCACACGCAGAGGGAACGAGCAGTACTTC. This translates into CASSFRFTTRRGNEQYF.

This clonotype has a count of ten or more. V usage is TRBV7-3 and J usage is TRBJ2-7, with TRBD2 identical over 8 bases. J lost 0 bases, V lost 5 bases, and 6 bases had no gene match. Germline CDR1 reads SGHTA; CDR2 reads FQGTGA. CDR3 length: 15 residues. The CDR3 loop reads CASSTTSGASYEQYF. The CDR3 bases are TGTGCCAGCAGCACAACTAGCGGAGCCTCCTACGAGCAGTACTTC.

On this clonotype: Given a much more abundant clone one base away, this may be a read error. This sequence joins TRBV28 and TRBJ2-3; 7 bases fit TRBD2. The DNA end favors TRBJ2-1, so the J call may be wrong. The CDR3 is made up of 15 amino acids. In germline, CDR1 is MDHEN, CDR2 SYDVKM. The CDR3 region is CASRRTSGPSAEQFF. CDR3 DNA sequence: TGTGCCAGCAGACGGACTAGTGGTCCTTCGGCTGAGCAGTTCTTC.